These T cell receptor beta chains were read from a single sample in a study of OX40 agonist ivuxolimab in advanced cancers. Method: immunoSEQ multiplex PCR; TCRdb's copy keeps in-frame clones and lacks some. The profile covers over 60,000 clones, with 85% to 90% appearing a single time and around 1% taken by the ten largest. The sequencing used CD4+ or CD8+ T cells sorted from blood, collected in a trial of the OX40 agonist ivuxolimab. Source of these receptors: an adult with an advanced solid tumor such as melanoma, head and neck, liver or kidney cancer. Each CDR3 is given with its conserved first and last residue. A D gene is named only where the DNA matches it firmly. Clone size appears in some rows only: once, few, many, or a class for an expanded clone.

d_call j_call clone_size v_call cdr3_aa cdr3_nt
TRBD1 TRBJ1-1 NA TRBV30 CAWSVQGGWTEAFF TGTGCCTGGAGTGTCCAGGGGGGGTGGACTGAAGCTTTCTTT
NA TRBJ2-7 NA TRBV19 CASSIGGATYEQYF TGTGCCAGTAGTATCGGAGGGGCCACCTACGAGCAGTACTTC
NA TRBJ2-1 NA TRBV7-3 CASSLTRYNEQFF TGTGCCAGCAGCTTAACAAGATACAATGAGCAGTTCTTC
TRBD2 TRBJ2-1 NA TRBV11-3 CASSLDQTSGASEQFF TGTGCCAGCAGCTTAGATCAGACTAGCGGGGCTAGTGAGCAGTTCTTC
TRBD2 TRBJ2-3 NA TRBV18 CASSSTSGVTDTQYF TGTGCCAGCTCGTCGACTAGCGGCGTCACAGATACGCAGTATTTT
NA TRBJ2-3 NA TRBV28 CASSQGAGVSDTQYF TGTGCCAGCAGTCAGGGGGCGGGAGTGTCGGATACGCAGTATTTT
NA TRBJ2-5 NA TRBV6-5 CASSCAACQETQYF TGTGCCAGCAGTTGTGCGGCCTGCCAAGAGACCCAGTACTTC
TRBD1 TRBJ1-4 NA TRBV5-4 CASSLTGAANEKLFF TGTGCCAGCAGCTTGACAGGGGCCGCTAATGAAAAACTGTTTTTT
NA TRBJ2-1 once TRBV21-1 CAPEGSGGGSGNEQFF TGTGCCCCCGAGGGGAGCGGGGGGGGATCTGGGAATGAGCAGTTCTTC
NA TRBJ2-1 NA TRBV29-1 CSVENSANEQFF TGCAGCGTTGAAAACTCTGCCAATGAGCAGTTCTTC
NA TRBJ2-7 NA TRBV28 CASSPAWRPYEQYF TGTGCCAGCAGCCCCGCCTGGCGACCCTACGAGCAGTACTTC
NA TRBJ2-7 NA TRBV7-9 CASSLERGVRYF TGTGCCAGCAGCCTCGAAAGGGGGGTTCGCTACTTC
NA TRBJ1-5 NA TRBV7-8 CASSGGGRDQPQHF TGTGCCAGCAGCGGCGGGGGCAGGGATCAGCCCCAGCATTTT
NA TRBJ2-3 NA TRBV5-4 CASSLPGSTDTQYF TGTGCCAGCAGCCTCCCAGGTAGCACAGATACGCAGTATTTT
NA TRBJ2-3 NA TRBV6-4 CATTVSARTDTQYF TGTGCCACCACAGTGTCAGCCCGCACAGATACGCAGTATTTT
TRBD2 TRBJ2-4 once TRBV27 CASSFSGAVIGIQYF TGTGCCAGCAGTTTTAGCGGGGCCGTCATTGGGATTCAGTACTTC
TRBD2 TRBJ2-1 NA TRBV6-1 CASSGTSGGKEQFF TGTGCCAGCAGCGGGACTAGCGGGGGTAAAGAGCAGTTCTTC
TRBD1 TRBJ2-7 NA TRBV5-6 CASSSELDRGPSGGYEQYF TGTGCCAGCAGCTCGGAACTGGACAGGGGTCCGTCAGGTGGGTACGAGCAGTACTTC
NA TRBJ1-1 NA TRBV11-3 CASSLEGNTEAFF TGTGCCAGCAGCTTAGAGGGGAACACTGAAGCTTTCTTT
TRBD1 TRBJ2-5 NA TRBV2 CASSTSQGSETQYF TGTGCCAGCAGTACATCACAGGGGAGTGAGACCCAGTACTTC
NA TRBJ1-1 NA TRBV5-1 CASSLAGQSEAFF TGCGCCAGCAGCTTGGCCGGGCAGAGTGAAGCTTTCTTT
TRBD1 TRBJ1-2 once TRBV18 CASSPGTDPYGYTF TGTGCCAGCTCTCCCGGGACAGACCCCTATGGCTACACCTTC
NA TRBJ2-6 NA TRBV18 CASSPQPSGANVLTF TGTGCCAGCTCCCCTCAGCCCTCTGGGGCCAACGTCCTGACTTTC
NA TRBJ2-3 NA TRBV5-1 CASSLWMTSGLTDTQYF TGCGCCAGCAGCTTGTGGATGACCTCAGGCCTCACAGATACGCAGTATTTT
TRBD2 TRBJ2-7 NA TRBV4-1 CASSQVGTSGSSVEQYF TGCGCCAGCAGCCAAGTTGGGACTAGCGGGAGTTCGGTCGAGCAGTACTTC
TRBD2 TRBJ2-2 NA TRBV19 CASMGTGTSGRFGELFF TGTGCCAGTATGGGAACCGGGACTAGCGGGAGATTTGGGGAGCTGTTTTTT
NA TRBJ2-2 NA TRBV7-3 CASSPHVTANTGELFF TGTGCCAGCAGCCCCCATGTCACCGCGAACACCGGGGAGCTGTTTTTT